The T cell receptor beta chain described here comes from a study of beta chain features in type 1 diabetes. Each sorted fraction was over 98% pure. Expressed TCRB transcripts were sequenced, since all the RNA that had been isolated was reverse transcribed. Generated by immunoSEQ multiplex PCR, the TCRdb table keeps only in-frame clones and is missing some. This table holds a few hundred thousand clones, approximately 15% found once. V lost 0 bases and J 0 bases, leaving 13 bases between the germline ends. This CDR3 region has 17 residues. The germline gives CDR1 LGHNA, CDR2 YSLEER. This clone was picked up a small number of times.

V is TRBV4-3 and J is TRBJ2-3, with D possibly being TRBD2 (6 bases). The receptor's source is a man aged 25 to 40 in good health. The sequencing sample was made of naive CD4+ T cells from blood. The CDR3: CASSQEDSGLSTDTQYF. In DNA, the CDR3 is TGCGCCAGCAGCCAAGAAGACAGCGGGCTTAGCACAGATACGCAGTATTTT.